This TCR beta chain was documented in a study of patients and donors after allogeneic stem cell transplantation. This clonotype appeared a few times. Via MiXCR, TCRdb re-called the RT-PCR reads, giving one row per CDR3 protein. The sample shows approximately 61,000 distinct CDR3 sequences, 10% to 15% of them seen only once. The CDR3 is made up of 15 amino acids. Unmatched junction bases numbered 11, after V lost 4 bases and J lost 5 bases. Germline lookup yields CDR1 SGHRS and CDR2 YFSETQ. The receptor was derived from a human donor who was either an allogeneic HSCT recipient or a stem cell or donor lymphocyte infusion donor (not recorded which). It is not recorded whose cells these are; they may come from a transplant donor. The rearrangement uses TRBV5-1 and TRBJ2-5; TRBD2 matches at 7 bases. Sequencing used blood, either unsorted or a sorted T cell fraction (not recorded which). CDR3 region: CASSREVQREETQYF. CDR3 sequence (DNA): TGCGCCAGCAGCCGGGAGGTACAAAGGGAGGAGACCCAGTACTTC.